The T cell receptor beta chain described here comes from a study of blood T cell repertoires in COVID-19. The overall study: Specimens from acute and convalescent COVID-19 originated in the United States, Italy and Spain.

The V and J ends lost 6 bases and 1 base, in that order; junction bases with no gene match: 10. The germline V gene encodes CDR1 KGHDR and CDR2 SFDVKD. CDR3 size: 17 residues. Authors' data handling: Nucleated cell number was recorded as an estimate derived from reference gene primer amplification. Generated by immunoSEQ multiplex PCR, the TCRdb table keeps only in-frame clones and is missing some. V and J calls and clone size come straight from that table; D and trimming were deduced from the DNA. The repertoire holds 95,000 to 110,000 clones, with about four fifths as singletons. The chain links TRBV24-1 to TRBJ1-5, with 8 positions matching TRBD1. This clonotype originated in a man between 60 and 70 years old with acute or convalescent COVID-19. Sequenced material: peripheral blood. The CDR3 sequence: CATSLITGDRSNQPQHF. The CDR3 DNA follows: TGTGCCACCAGTTTAATTACCGGGGACAGGAGCAATCAGCCCCAGCATTTT.